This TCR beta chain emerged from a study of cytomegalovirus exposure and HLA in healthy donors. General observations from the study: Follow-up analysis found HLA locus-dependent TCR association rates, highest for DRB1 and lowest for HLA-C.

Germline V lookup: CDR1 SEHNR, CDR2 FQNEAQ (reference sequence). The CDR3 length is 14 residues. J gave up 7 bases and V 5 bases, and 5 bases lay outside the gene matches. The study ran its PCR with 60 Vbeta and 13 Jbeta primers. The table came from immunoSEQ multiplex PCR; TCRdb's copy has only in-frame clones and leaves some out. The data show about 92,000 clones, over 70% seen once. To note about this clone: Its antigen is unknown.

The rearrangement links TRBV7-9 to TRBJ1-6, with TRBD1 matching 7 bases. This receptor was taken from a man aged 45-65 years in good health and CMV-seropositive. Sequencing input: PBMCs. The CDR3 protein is CASSHRGENSPLHF. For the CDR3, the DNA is TGTGCCAGCAGCCACAGGGGTGAGAATTCACCCCTCCACTTT. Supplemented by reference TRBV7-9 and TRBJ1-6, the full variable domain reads DTGVSQNPRHKITKRGQNVTFRCDPISEHNRLYWYRQTLGQGPEFLTYFQNEAQLEKSRLLSDRFSAERPKGSFSTLEIQRTEQGDSAMYLCASSHRGENSPLHFGNGTRLTVT.